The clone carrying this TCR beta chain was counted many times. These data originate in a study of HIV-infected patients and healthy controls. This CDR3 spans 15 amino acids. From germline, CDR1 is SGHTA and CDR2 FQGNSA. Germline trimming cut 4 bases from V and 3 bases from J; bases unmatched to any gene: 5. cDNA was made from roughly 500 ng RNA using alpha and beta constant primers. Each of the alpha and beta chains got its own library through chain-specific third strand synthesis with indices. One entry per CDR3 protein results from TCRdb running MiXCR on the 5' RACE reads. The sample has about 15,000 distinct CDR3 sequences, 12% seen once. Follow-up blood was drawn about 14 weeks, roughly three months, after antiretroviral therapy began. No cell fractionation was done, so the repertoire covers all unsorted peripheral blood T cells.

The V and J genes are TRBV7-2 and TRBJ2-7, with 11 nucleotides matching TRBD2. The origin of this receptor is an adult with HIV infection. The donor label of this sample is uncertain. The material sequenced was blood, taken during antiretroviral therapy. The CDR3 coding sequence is TGTGCCAGCAGCTCACTAGCGGGGGCGTACTACGAGCAGTACTTC. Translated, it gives CASSSLAGAYYEQYF.